Below, 31 T cell receptor beta chains from the same sample are listed, as sequenced in a study of T cell responses to AZD1222 COVID-19 vaccine. The table came from immunoSEQ multiplex PCR; TCRdb's copy has only in-frame clones and leaves some out. Seen here are 73,000 or so clones, 80% observed once, and the top ten hold about 50%. Material: peripheral blood, obtained 28 days after the second AZD1222 dose. The receptors derive from an adult who received the AZD1222 COVID-19 vaccine.

The chain recombines TRBV6-1 with TRBJ2-2; perhaps TRBD2 as D (5 bases). Germline V lookup: CDR1 MNHNS, CDR2 SASEGT. With 1 base removed from V and 3 bases from J, the gap between germline ends came to 12 bases. The CDR3 has 16 amino acids. In nucleotides, the CDR3 is TGTGCCAGCAGTGAAGATGCGGAGGCCCACACCGGGGAGCTGTTTTTT. It yields the protein CASSEDAEAHTGELFF.

The chain uses TRBV6-1 and TRBJ2-5; the D is unclear. The CDR3 totals 14 residues. Trimming removed 3 bases at V and 1 base at J, with 9 bases between. Germline V CDR1 and CDR2: MNHNS, SASEGT. CDR3 residues: CASSELYSQETQYF. CDR3 DNA: TGTGCCAGCAGTGAGTTATACAGCCAAGAGACCCAGTACTTC.

V usage is TRBV6-2 or TRBV6-3 and J usage is TRBJ2-2, with D perhaps TRBD1 (5 bases). The CDR3 is 15 amino acids. In germline, CDR1 is MNHEY, CDR2 SVGEGT. The V gene lost 0 bases and the J gene lost 7 bases, with 12 bases spanning the gap. CDR3 protein: CASSYSTRVGGELFF. CDR3 bases: TGTGCCAGCAGTTACTCGACCAGGGTTGGCGGGGAGCTGTTTTTT.

The chain couples TRBV5-1 to TRBJ2-7; 9 nucleotides align to TRBD1. Germline V gives CDR1 SGHRS, CDR2 YFSETQ. This CDR3 comprises 14 residues. The trim removed 6 bases at V and 7 bases at J, leaving 11 bases unmatched. The CDR3 region is CASNRGQGPLEQYF. Written as DNA, the CDR3 is TGCGCCAGCAACCGGGGACAGGGCCCCTTAGAGCAGTACTTC.

The gene calls are TRBV6-1 and TRBJ2-7; D is ambiguous. V lost 1 base and J 3 bases, leaving 10 bases between the germline ends. This CDR3 region has 14 residues. The germline V gene has CDR1 MNHNS and CDR2 SASEGT. As DNA, the CDR3 is TGTGCCAGCAGTGAAGTGGTCAGTTTCTACGAGCAGTACTTC. Encoded protein: CASSEVVSFYEQYF.

The chain couples TRBV28 to TRBJ2-1; D ambiguous. V gave up 3 bases and J gave up 1 base, with 7 bases separating them. This CDR3 region has 14 residues. Germline V CDR1 and CDR2: MDHEN, SYDVKM. The CDR3 region is CASSFRGSYNEQFF. DNA of the CDR3: TGTGCCAGCAGTTTCCGAGGTTCCTACAATGAGCAGTTCTTC.

The chain recombines TRBV7-6 with TRBJ2-3; 9 bases line up with TRBD2. V was pared by 2 bases and J by 3 bases, with 9 bases of the junction left unmatched. This CDR3 has 17 residues. Germline V CDR1 and CDR2: SGHVS, FNYEAQ. CDR3 amino acids: CASSLFGTSMWTDTQYF. The CDR3 region has the DNA TGTGCCAGCAGCTTATTTGGGACTAGCATGTGGACAGATACGCAGTATTTT.

The V call is TRBV29-1, the J call TRBJ1-2; TRBD1 might be the D (5 bases). The V end lost 1 base, the J end lost 5 bases, and 17 bases lay between the germline ends. CDR3 length equals 15 residues. Germline V CDR1 and CDR2: SQVTM, ANQGSEA. The CDR3 loop reads CSVEGAWAGSYGYTF. In DNA, the CDR3 is TGCAGCGTTGAAGGGGCCTGGGCAGGGTCGTATGGCTACACCTTC.

The rearrangement links TRBV7-2 to TRBJ2-2; 9 nucleotides line up with TRBD2. This CDR3 is 15 amino acids long. Germline V gives CDR1 SGHTA, CDR2 FQGNSA. J gave up 5 bases and V 5 bases, and 6 bases lay outside the gene matches. The CDR3 is CASSPRLAATGELFF. CDR3 sequence (DNA): TGTGCCAGCAGCCCTAGACTAGCGGCTACCGGGGAGCTGTTTTTT.

The J gene is TRBJ1-1, the V gene TRBV7-9; D gene uncertain. Trimming stripped 1 base from V and 3 bases from J, with 6 bases between. Germline-derived CDR1 and CDR2 are SEHNR and FQNEAQ (reference sequence). The CDR3 length is 13 residues. CDR3 residues: CASSLVGDTEAFF. In DNA, the CDR3 is TGTGCCAGCAGCTTAGTTGGGGACACTGAAGCTTTCTTT.

The CDR3 coding sequence is TGCGCCAGCAGCCACGAGACTGGTCACTCTGGAAACACCATATATTTT. Translation gives CASSHETGHSGNTIYF. The V gene is TRBV4-1, the J gene TRBJ1-3; D gene uncertain. Trimming stripped 3 bases from V and 0 bases from J, with 12 bases between. There are 16 residues in the CDR3. Germline V gene sequence: CDR1 MGHRA, CDR2 YSYEKL.

With respect to this clone: A read error may be the cause here, since a much bigger clone is one base away. The rearrangement uses TRBV3-1 (or the pseudogene TRBV3-2) and TRBJ2-5, with no clear D. Germline CDR1 and CDR2: LGHDT and YNNKEL (reference sequence). CDR3 size: 13 residues. The CDR3 DNA is TGTGCCAGCAACCAAGCTTCACTTGCGACCCAGTACTTC. Translation gives CASNQASLATQYF.

The chain links TRBV9 to TRBJ1-4; perhaps TRBD1 as D (5 bases). Looked up from germline, CDR1 is SGDLS and CDR2 is YYNGEE. The V gene lost 2 bases and the J gene lost 0 bases, with 11 bases spanning the gap. The CDR3 is made up of 16 amino acids. DNA for the CDR3: TGTGCCAGCAGCGTTCATGACAGAGCAACTAATGAAAAACTGTTTTTT. This gives the protein CASSVHDRATNEKLFF.

This chain uses TRBV4-3 with TRBJ2-3; no clear D. The V gene lost 1 base and the J gene lost 1 base, with 9 bases spanning the gap. The CDR3 extends over 15 amino acids. Germline V gene sequence: CDR1 LGHNA, CDR2 YSLEER. The CDR3: CASSQGTQGTDTQYF. CDR3 DNA sequence: TGCGCCAGCAGCCAAGGTACTCAGGGCACAGATACGCAGTATTTT.

DNA of the CDR3: TGTGCCAGCAGTAGACGGGGCGCCGTCTCCTACAATGAGCAGTTCTTC. It specifies CASSRRGAVSYNEQFF. The chain links TRBV28 to TRBJ2-1; perhaps D is TRBD1 or TRBD2 (5 bases each). The CDR3 loop spans 16 amino acids. V was pared by 5 bases and J by 0 bases, with 14 bases between. Germline V lookup: CDR1 MDHEN, CDR2 SYDVKM.

The gene calls are TRBV6-5 and TRBJ2-7; the match to TRBD2 covers 12 bases. Germline CDR1 and CDR2: MNHEY and SVGAGI. The CDR3 has 15 residues. With V trimmed by 4 bases and J by 6 bases, 7 bases remained unmatched. The CDR3 DNA reads as TGTGCCAGCAGTTTCCGGACTAGCGGGAATTCCGAGCAGTACTTC. It translates to CASSFRTSGNSEQYF.

The chain recombines TRBV19 with TRBJ1-4, with 9 bases fitting TRBD1. CDR3 length: 12 residues. With 5 bases clipped from V and 16 bases from J, the junction kept 8 bases outside the gene matches. CDR1 LNHDA and CDR2 SQIVND come from the germline V gene (reference sequence). The chain's CDR3 is CASSSGTGRWFF. The CDR3 DNA reads as TGTGCCAGTAGTTCCGGGACAGGGCGGTGGTTTTTT.

The V gene is TRBV28, the J gene TRBJ2-2, with D hard to call. Per germline, CDR1 MDHEN and CDR2 SYDVKM. The V gene lost 3 bases and the J gene lost 5 bases, with 7 bases spanning the gap. CDR3 length: 13 residues. CDR3 in DNA: TGTGCCAGCAGTTTCAGTTCAACCGGGGAGCTGTTTTTT. Its protein is CASSFSSTGELFF.

Note on this clone: A junction boundary mismatches the germline segment, possibly from a read error. This sequence joins TRBV25-1 and TRBJ2-7; TRBD1 might be the D (5 bases). The CDR3 has 12 amino acids. Looked up from germline, CDR1 is MGHDK and CDR2 is SYGVNS. As DNA, the CDR3 is TGTGCCAGCAGTGAATATCCCAGGGATATTATCTTC. Translation gives CASSEYPRDIIF.

This rearrangement joins TRBV9 to TRBJ2-2, with D tentatively TRBD2 (5 bases). The CDR3 length is 15 residues. V lost 3 bases, J lost 5 bases, and 14 bases lay in between. Germline CDR1 SGDLS, CDR2 YYNGEE. Written as DNA, the CDR3 is TGTGCCAGCAGCGACCGGCCGGGGTTTACCGGGGAGCTGTTTTTT. Translating it yields CASSDRPGFTGELFF.

The V call is TRBV6-5, the J call TRBJ1-1, with a possible D match to TRBD1 (5 bases). V was shortened by 6 bases and J by 10 bases, with 15 bases between the two germline ends. The CDR3 loop spans 12 amino acids. The V gene's germline CDR1 is MNHEY and CDR2 SVGAGI. In nucleotides, the CDR3 is TGTGCCAGCAGCCAGGGCGGCCAGGGAGCTTTCTTT. It yields the protein CASSQGGQGAFF.

J is TRBJ2-1 and V is TRBV6-5; TRBD1 is a possible D gene (5 bases). V was clipped by 6 bases and J by 0 bases, with 9 bases between them. The germline V gene encodes CDR1 MNHEY and CDR2 SVGAGI. CDR3 length: 14 amino acids. The CDR3 nucleotides are TGTGCCAGCAGGCGACAGCGCTCCTACAATGAGCAGTTCTTC. Residues: CASRRQRSYNEQFF.

The rearrangement uses TRBV7-3 and TRBJ2-3, with TRBD2 identical over 10 bases. J was trimmed by 7 bases and V by 8 bases; bases with no gene match: 12. The germline CDR1 and CDR2 sequences are SGHTA and FQGTGA. The CDR3 runs 15 residues. The CDR3 sequence is CASGYRSGGSNTQYF. In DNA form, the CDR3 reads TGTGCCAGCGGATATCGTAGCGGGGGGTCAAATACGCAGTATTTT.

The CDR3: CASSLAQGTGFHEQYF. The CDR3 nucleotides are TGCGCCAGCAGCTTGGCCCAGGGAACAGGGTTCCACGAGCAGTACTTC. The V gene is TRBV5-1, the J gene TRBJ2-7; a possible D gene is TRBD1 (6 bases). The V end lost 0 bases, the J end lost 5 bases, and 18 bases lay between the germline ends. From germline, CDR1 is SGHRS and CDR2 YFSETQ. The CDR3 length is 16 residues.

V gene TRBV4-1 combines with J gene TRBJ2-5; a possible D gene is TRBD2 (7 bases). The CDR3 totals 15 residues. V was shortened by 0 bases and J by 3 bases, with 11 bases between the two germline ends. The germline V gene has CDR1 MGHRA and CDR2 YSYEKL. As DNA, the CDR3 is TGCGCCAGCAGCCAAGATAGGGGGGGGGAAGAGACCCAGTACTTC. Residues: CASSQDRGGEETQYF.

This chain links TRBV10-2 with TRBJ1-2, with D maybe TRBD1 (5 bases). Germline V gene sequence: CDR1 WSHSY, CDR2 SAAADI. The CDR3 has 14 amino acids. The germline V and J ends were trimmed by 6 bases and 5 bases, with 16 bases remaining between them. Here the CDR3 reads CASSGSGDSYGYTF. The CDR3 DNA sequence: TGCGCCAGCAGCGGTTCGGGGGATTCATATGGCTACACCTTC.

The chain links TRBV7-8 to TRBJ2-1; no firm D call. Germline assignment: CDR1 SGHVS and CDR2 FQNEAQ. The CDR3 covers 16 residues. V was pared by 5 bases and J by 1 base, with 15 bases between. The chain's CDR3 is CASSPGLAKSYNEQFF. The CDR3 DNA is TGTGCCAGCAGCCCCGGATTAGCTAAGTCCTACAATGAGCAGTTCTTC.

J is TRBJ2-3 and V is TRBV14; D not resolved. From germline, CDR1 is SGHDN and CDR2 FVKESK. V lost 1 base and J lost 3, with 5 bases in between. The CDR3 has 13 amino acids. As DNA, the CDR3 is TGTGCCAGCAGCCAAGGGGGAACAGATACGCAGTATTTT. Amino acids: CASSQGGTDTQYF.

This clone has more than one count but fewer than ten. The V gene is TRBV10-1, the J gene TRBJ2-7; D unresolved. Germline CDR1 WNHNN, CDR2 SYGVQD (reference sequence). The V gene lost 0 bases and the J gene lost 7 bases, with 10 bases spanning the gap. The CDR3 consists of 13 residues. DNA of the CDR3: TGCGCCAGCAGTGAGTCAGGCCGAAAAGAGCAGTACTTC. This translates into CASSESGRKEQYF.

This chain connects TRBV6-5 to TRBJ2-1; 7 bases align to TRBD2. Germline V gene data show CDR1 as MNHEY and CDR2 as SVGAGI. There are 15 residues in the CDR3. V trimming: 5 bases; J trimming: 9 bases; junction bases outside the gene matches: 13. The CDR3 coding sequence is TGTGCCAGCAGTACACTAGGCGGGAGATTAAGTGAGCAGTTCTTC. Its translation: CASSTLGGRLSEQFF.

The chain links TRBV20-1 to TRBJ2-3, with D possibly TRBD2 on 6 matching bases. Trimming removed 3 bases from V and 0 bases from J, with 28 bases in between. This CDR3 has 20 residues. Germline V gene lookup returns CDR1 DFQATT and CDR2 SNEGSKA (reference sequence). The CDR3 loop reads CSASLIAGGAAIPSTDTQYF. CDR3 sequence (DNA): TGCAGTGCTAGTCTCATTGCTGGCGGGGCGGCCATTCCAAGCACAGATACGCAGTATTTT.